This TCR beta chain was identified during a study of yellow fever vaccine responses in identical twins. TCRdb itself ran the RT-PCR reads through MiXCR, one entry per CDR3 protein. The sample shows roughly 1,700 distinct CDR3 sequences, about four fifths of them seen only once. This clonotype was seen once. Its antigen is unidentified. This CDR3 contains 15 residues. Germline CDR1 and CDR2: MNHEY and SVGEGT. The germline V and J ends were trimmed by 6 bases and 0 bases, with 15 bases remaining between them. Regarding the study as a whole: After vaccination, twins' T cell response reportedly seemed partly convergent, partly personalized.

The sequence was obtained from a female donor who received the yellow fever vaccine. The chain is built from TRBV6-2 or TRBV6-3 and TRBJ2-7; D is possibly TRBD1 or TRBD2 (5 bases each). The source material was T cells from blood (PBMCs), unsorted or a sorted subset (not recorded which), sampled before or after yellow fever vaccination (not recorded which). The CDR3 sequence is CASSPGAASSYEQYF. CDR3 DNA: TGTGCCAGCAGCCCCGGGGCGGCGAGCTCCTACGAGCAGTACTTC.